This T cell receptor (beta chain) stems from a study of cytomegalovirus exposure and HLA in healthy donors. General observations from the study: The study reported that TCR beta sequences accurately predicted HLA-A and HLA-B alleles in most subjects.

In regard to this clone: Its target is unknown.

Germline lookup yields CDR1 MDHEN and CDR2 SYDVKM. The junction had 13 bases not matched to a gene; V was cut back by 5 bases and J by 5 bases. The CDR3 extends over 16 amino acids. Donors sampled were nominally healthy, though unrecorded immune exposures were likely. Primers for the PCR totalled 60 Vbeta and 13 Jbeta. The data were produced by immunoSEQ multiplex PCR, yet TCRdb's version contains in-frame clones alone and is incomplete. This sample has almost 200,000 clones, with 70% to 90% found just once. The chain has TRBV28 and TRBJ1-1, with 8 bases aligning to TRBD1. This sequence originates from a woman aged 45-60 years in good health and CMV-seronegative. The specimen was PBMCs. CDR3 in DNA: TGTGCCAGCAGTACGGGTCGACAGGGGAGAGGGACTGAAGCTTTCTTT. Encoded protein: CASSTGRQGRGTEAFF. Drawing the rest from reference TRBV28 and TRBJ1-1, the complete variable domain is DVKVTQSSRYLVKRTGEKVFLECVQDMDHENMFWYRQDPGLGLRLIYFSYDVKMKEKGDIPEGYSVSREKKERFSLILESASTNQTSMYLCASSTGRQGRGTEAFFGQGTRLTVV.